Below, 19 T cell receptor beta chains from the same sample are listed, as sequenced in a study of CD8+CD57+ T cells in acquired aplastic anemia. Selection for sequencing was limited to patients who had shown CD8+CD57+ cell expansion by flow cytometry. The use of genomic DNA as template underpinned the TCR beta VDJ and CDR3 profiling. MiXCR, applied by TCRdb to the reads, yields one record per CDR3 protein. Of over 150,000 distinct CDR3 sequences in the sample, about two thirds were seen once. Sequenced: sorted CD4+, CD8+, or CD8+CD57+ T cells (not recorded which) from PBMCs. Source of these receptors: a human donor with aplastic anemia.

This clonotype occurred many times. The gene calls are TRBV29-1 and TRBJ2-5; a possible D gene is TRBD1 (6 bases). Trimming removed 6 bases at V and 2 bases at J, with 16 bases between. The CDR3 runs 14 residues. Germline V gives CDR1 SQVTM, CDR2 ANQGSEA. The CDR3 loop reads CSVAGTPSQETQYF. Here the CDR3 DNA reads TGCAGCGTAGCCGGGACACCTTCTCAAGAGACCCAGTACTTC.

This clonotype was observed once. CDR3 sequence: CASSPEGSSGGNEQFF. The CDR3 DNA follows: TGTGCCAGCAGTCCGGAAGGGTCTAGCGGCGGCAATGAGCAGTTCTTC. The V call is TRBV2, the J call TRBJ2-1; 7 nucleotides line up with TRBD2. This CDR3 comprises 16 residues. The ends lost 5 bases at V and 6 bases at J; junction bases unmatched: 13. The germline V gene encodes CDR1 SNHLY and CDR2 FYNNEI.

V is TRBV6-1 and J is TRBJ2-1, with 7 bases matching TRBD1. With 5 bases clipped from V and 6 bases from J, the junction kept 1 base outside the gene matches. This CDR3 is 12 amino acids long. Germline CDR1 and CDR2: MNHNS and SASEGT. In DNA, the CDR3 is TGTGCCAGCAGTTCAGGGGGCAATGAGCAGTTCTTC. This encodes CASSSGGNEQFF.

This clonotype was detected only once. The conserved final phenylalanine or tryptophan is absent from the CDR3, which likely points to a read error. The rearrangement joins TRBV19 to TRBJ1-1; perhaps TRBD1 as D (6 bases). The CDR3 is 17 amino acids. Trimming shortened V by 0 bases and J by 3 bases, and 17 bases separated the two germline ends. CDR1 is LNHDA, CDR2 SQIVND, per germline (reference sequence). Here the CDR3 reads CASSIEFSGAADTEAFS. In DNA form, the CDR3 reads TGTGCCAGTAGTATAGAGTTCTCAGGGGCTGCGGACACTGAAGCTTTCTCT.

This rearrangement joins TRBV7-2 to TRBJ2-1; D remains unclear. The germline V and J ends were trimmed by 5 bases and 5 bases, with 16 bases remaining between them. The germline V gene has CDR1 SGHTA and CDR2 FQGNSA. CDR3 length: 15 residues. CDR3 in amino acids: CASSPFPRGNNEQFF. CDR3 DNA: TGTGCCAGCAGCCCTTTTCCCCGCGGAAACAATGAGCAGTTCTTC. The variable domain in full, completed from reference TRBV7-2 and TRBJ2-1, reads GAGVSQSPSNKVTEKGKDVELRCDPISGHTALYWYRQSLGQGLEFLIYFQGNSAPDKSGLPSDRFSAERTGGSVSTLTIQRTQQEDSAVYLCASSPFPRGNNEQFFGPGTRLTVL.

The rearrangement joins TRBV29-1 to TRBJ2-1; the D is unclear. The CDR3 length is 14 residues. Germline V lookup: CDR1 SQVTM, CDR2 ANQGSEA. V was cut by 4 bases and J by 3 bases, with 13 bases left in between. The CDR3 DNA reads TGCAGCGTTGGACTGGCCAGCTTCTACAATGAGCAGTTCTTC. This codes for CSVGLASFYNEQFF.

This clonotype was counted between two and nine times. The V call is TRBV5-4, the J call TRBJ2-3; a weak D match, TRBD1 (5 bases). The CDR3 is made up of 15 amino acids. The germline CDR1 and CDR2 sequences are SGHNT and YYREEE (reference sequence). The V end lost 4 bases, the J end lost 3 bases, and 15 bases lay between the germline ends. Here the CDR3 reads CASSLGQEATDTQYF. CDR3 nucleotides: TGTGCCAGCAGCCTAGGACAAGAGGCGACAGATACGCAGTATTTT.

V usage is TRBV20-1 and J usage is TRBJ2-7, with a tentative D call TRBD1 (6 bases). The V and J ends lost 8 bases and 2 bases respectively, with 22 bases between them. The CDR3 is made up of 15 amino acids. Germline V gene lookup returns CDR1 DFQATT and CDR2 SNEGSKA (reference sequence). Here the CDR3 reads CSPGTLASFTYEQYF. DNA for the CDR3: TGCAGTCCGGGGACACTCGCCTCATTCACCTACGAGCAGTACTTC.

V gene TRBV10-1 combines with J gene TRBJ2-1; TRBD1 agrees at 10 bases. Germline V gene sequence: CDR1 WNHNN, CDR2 SYGVQD (reference sequence). The CDR3 runs 16 residues. V shed 4 bases and J 7 bases; nucleotides not matched to a gene: 10. The DNA for the CDR3 is TGCGCCAGCAGTGCGGGCGGGACAGGGGATCGGAATGAGCAGTTCTTC. It is translated as CASSAGGTGDRNEQFF.

This rearrangement joins TRBV5-6 to TRBJ1-1; D call uncertain. Trimming shortened V by 0 bases and J by 6 bases, and 9 bases separated the two germline ends. CDR1 is SGHDT and CDR2 is YYEEEE in the germline V gene. CDR3 length: 13 residues. The CDR3 spells CASSLAGVPEAFF. The CDR3 DNA reads as TGTGCCAGCAGCTTGGCCGGGGTCCCTGAAGCTTTCTTT.

This CDR3 is CSVDGGVGYEQYF. CDR3 nucleotides: TGCAGCGTTGACGGGGGGGTGGGCTACGAGCAGTACTTC. V gene TRBV29-1 combines with J gene TRBJ2-7; 8 bases fit TRBD2. The germline gives CDR1 SQVTM, CDR2 ANQGSEA. The CDR3 covers 13 residues. Trimming removed 3 bases from V and 3 bases from J; junction bases left unmatched: 4.

This chain links TRBV15 with TRBJ1-2; D unclear. The V end was cut by 5 bases, the J end by 6 bases, with 16 bases between. Germline assignment: CDR1 LNHNV and CDR2 YYDKDF (reference sequence). The CDR3 has 14 residues. The CDR3 nucleotides read TGTGCCACCAGCGGTATTCCGGGAATCGATGGCTACACCTTC. Protein sequence: CATSGIPGIDGYTF.

The chain couples TRBV24-1 to TRBJ1-6, with 10 nucleotides matching TRBD1. This CDR3 region has 16 residues. J gave up 9 bases and V 2 bases, and 6 bases lay outside the gene matches. CDR1 KGHDR and CDR2 SFDVKD come from the germline V gene. The CDR3 DNA follows: TGTGCCACCAGTGATTCCGGGACAGGGGCAGGTTCACCCCTCCACTTT. Translating gives CATSDSGTGAGSPLHF.

This clonotype was counted a single time. The chain recombines TRBV7-8 with TRBJ2-7; tentative D call: TRBD2 (6 bases). Germline CDR1 and CDR2: SGHVS and FQNEAQ. Deletions cut 5 bases from V and 0 bases from J, with 20 bases between. CDR3 size: 17 residues. CDR3 nucleotides: TGTGCCAGCAGCCCAGGCGGGATTGGACTCAACTCCTACGAGCAGTACTTC. It encodes CASSPGGIGLNSYEQYF.

The chain couples TRBV19 to TRBJ1-4, with unresolved D. Trimming removed 3 bases from V and 0 bases from J, with 5 bases in between. CDR3 length: 14 residues. The germline V gene encodes CDR1 LNHDA and CDR2 SQIVND (reference sequence). This CDR3 is CASSILATNEKLFF. The CDR3 bases are TGTGCCAGTAGTATCCTAGCAACTAATGAAAAACTGTTTTTT.

V usage is TRBV19 and J usage is TRBJ2-5; 9 bases match TRBD2. The CDR3 covers 14 residues. V dropped 5 bases and J dropped 0; count of bases not matched to a gene: 1. CDR1 is LNHDA and CDR2 is SQIVND in the germline V gene (reference sequence). The CDR3 sequence is CASSLAGHQETQYF. As DNA, the CDR3 is TGTGCCAGTAGTCTAGCGGGGCACCAAGAGACCCAGTACTTC.

The J gene is TRBJ1-5, the V gene TRBV10-3; D is perhaps TRBD1 (6 bases). CDR1 and CDR2 from the germline V gene are ENHRY and SYGVKD. V shed 3 bases and J shed 3 bases, with 9 bases lying between them. The CDR3 is 14 amino acids. CDR3 bases: TGTGCCATCAGTGACAGGGGTGACAATCAGCCCCAGCATTTT. This encodes CAISDRGDNQPQHF.

This chain links TRBV6-1 with TRBJ2-7; the match to TRBD1 covers 11 bases. The germline CDR1 and CDR2 sequences are MNHNS and SASEGT. V dropped 3 bases and J dropped 5; count of bases not matched to a gene: 12. The CDR3 runs 17 residues. CDR3 DNA: TGTGCCAGCAGTGATCTCCGAGGACAGGGGGCTGCTCACGAGCAGTACTTC. It specifies CASSDLRGQGAAHEQYF.

DNA for the CDR3: TGCGCCAGCAGAAACACCCTGGGCAATGAGCAGTTCTTC. It is translated as CASRNTLGNEQFF. The chain couples TRBV5-1 to TRBJ2-1; no definite D call. This CDR3 is 13 amino acids long. V shed 5 bases and J shed 6 bases, with 12 bases lying between them. Germline assignment: CDR1 SGHRS and CDR2 YFSETQ.